The 23 T cell receptor beta chains below come from one sample, sequenced in a study of shared clonotypes between healthy human individuals. This table comes from immunoSEQ multiplex PCR, and its TCRdb copy is limited to in-frame clones, with some not included. The table has roughly 400,000 clones, 90% to 97% seen once. The sequenced material came from memory CD8+ T cells sorted from blood. Subset defined: CD45RO+ cells pooled with CCR7-negative TemRA cells. Every receptor here comes from a young man in good health.

The V and J genes are TRBV30 and TRBJ2-5, with D unresolved. Germline V gene lookup returns CDR1 GTSNPN and CDR2 SVGIG (reference sequence). There are 11 residues in the CDR3. V lost 8 bases and J lost 4, with 11 bases in between. As DNA, the CDR3 is TGTGCCGCTCCAAAGGGAGAGACCCAGTACTTC. Translation gives CAAPKGETQYF.

The chain recombines TRBV5-1 with TRBJ2-2, with TRBD1 identical over 7 bases. This CDR3 is 15 amino acids long. V lost 0 bases, J lost 7 bases, and 6 bases stayed unmatched. CDR1 SGHRS and CDR2 YFSETQ come from the germline V gene. CDR3 residues: CASSLGDSTGGELFF. The DNA for the CDR3 is TGCGCCAGCAGCTTGGGGGACAGTACGGGCGGGGAGCTGTTTTTT.

The chain joins TRBV7-2 to TRBJ2-1; no clear D gene. The germline CDR1 and CDR2 sequences are SGHTA and FQGNSA. The CDR3 consists of 15 residues. V was pared by 0 bases and J by 5 bases, with 11 bases between. The CDR3 DNA follows: TGTGCCAGCAGCTTAGCTTCGACCCCGGACAATGAGCAGTTCTTC. This gives the protein CASSLASTPDNEQFF.

The CDR3 is CASSFDTSGTDTQYF. CDR3 sequence (DNA): TGTGCCAGCAGCTTTGATACTAGCGGCACAGATACGCAGTATTTT. The genes are TRBV5-4 and TRBJ2-3; 7 nucleotides agree with TRBD2. This CDR3 comprises 15 residues. Germline V gene sequence: CDR1 SGHNT, CDR2 YYREEE (reference sequence). With V trimmed by 2 bases and J by 1 base, 4 bases remained unmatched.

This sequence joins TRBV28 and TRBJ2-3; 9 bases match TRBD2. The trim removed 4 bases at V and 5 bases at J, leaving 16 bases unmatched. The CDR3 runs 18 residues. Germline CDR1 and CDR2: MDHEN and SYDVKM. The DNA of the CDR3 is TGTGCCAGCAGTTCCCATCTCCTACTAGCGGGTGGAGGAGATACGCAGTATTTT. This sequence encodes CASSSHLLLAGGGDTQYF.

The chain is built from TRBV10-3 and TRBJ2-3; 8 nucleotides align to TRBD2. The germline gives CDR1 ENHRY, CDR2 SYGVKD. J was trimmed by 2 bases and V by 3 bases; bases with no gene match: 10. The length of the CDR3 is 17 residues. The CDR3, as DNA: TGTGCCATCAGTGAATTATCGGGAGGGCTAATCACAGATACGCAGTATTTT. Translated, it gives CAISELSGGLITDTQYF.

This clone was observed a single time. This chain connects TRBV28 to TRBJ1-5; D unresolved. The germline gives CDR1 MDHEN, CDR2 SYDVKM. The CDR3 is made up of 11 amino acids. V dropped 8 bases and J dropped 7 bases, with 9 bases sitting between them. The CDR3 sequence is CASALGQPQHF. The CDR3 region has the DNA TGTGCCAGCGCCCTCGGCCAGCCCCAGCATTTT.

J is TRBJ1-1 and V is TRBV4-1, with 8 bases matching TRBD1. Looked up from germline, CDR1 is MGHRA and CDR2 is YSYEKL. CDR3 length: 14 residues. J was trimmed by 7 bases and V by 1 base; bases with no gene match: 5. The CDR3 DNA is TGCGCCAGCAGCCAAGGGACAGGGTTTGGTGAAGCTTTCTTT. This codes for CASSQGTGFGEAFF.

The rearrangement joins TRBV6-1 to TRBJ2-3; 7 bases map to TRBD2. The J segment lost 0 bases and the V segment lost 4 bases, leaving 4 bases of the junction unmatched. CDR3 length: 15 amino acids. CDR1 is MNHNS and CDR2 is SASEGT in the germline V gene. CDR3 bases: TGTGCCAGCAGTGCATCTAGCGGTAGCACAGATACGCAGTATTTT. Translation: CASSASSGSTDTQYF.

The chain joins TRBV6-5 to TRBJ1-1; D possibly corresponds to TRBD1 (5 bases). CDR1 and CDR2 (germline): MNHEY, SVGAGI. The length of the CDR3 is 13 residues. V dropped 6 bases and J dropped 7 bases, with 15 bases sitting between them. CDR3 nucleotides: TGTGCCAGCAGACCAGGGCTTGGGCTTGAAGCTTTCTTT. Protein sequence: CASRPGLGLEAFF.

The chain is built from TRBV10-3 and TRBJ1-1, with D unclear. The CDR3 is 14 residues long. The V end was cut by 0 bases, the J end by 7 bases, with 12 bases between. Germline-derived CDR1 and CDR2 are ENHRY and SYGVKD. The CDR3 DNA is TGTGCCATCAGTGAGTCTTTTCCCCCACATGAAGCTTTCTTT. Residues: CAISESFPPHEAFF.

V and J are TRBV5-5 and TRBJ1-3; the D gene is possibly TRBD1 (5 bases). The CDR3 is made up of 15 amino acids. Germline values: CDR1 SGHKS, CDR2 YYEKEE (reference sequence). Trimming cost V 1 base and J 2 bases, with 10 bases left between them. The CDR3 DNA reads TGTGCCAGCAGCTTGTTAGAGGGGCCTGGAAACACCATATATTTT. This encodes CASSLLEGPGNTIYF.

V and J are TRBV4-1 and TRBJ2-3, with D possibly being TRBD1 (5 bases). The V and J ends lost 1 base and 6 bases respectively, with 8 bases between them. The CDR3 extends over 13 amino acids. Germline values: CDR1 MGHRA, CDR2 YSYEKL. This CDR3 is CASSQGSGDTQYF. The CDR3 DNA is TGCGCCAGCAGCCAAGGTTCAGGGGATACGCAGTATTTT.

The gene calls are TRBV18 and TRBJ2-1; 9 positions match TRBD2. V lost 5 bases to trimming and J lost 0 bases; unmatched junction nucleotides: 5. The CDR3 loop spans 16 amino acids. Germline V gene data show CDR1 as KGHSH and CDR2 as LQKENI. The CDR3 coding sequence is TGTGCCAGCTCAACCCAGACTAGCGGCTCCTACAATGAGCAGTTCTTC. It is translated as CASSTQTSGSYNEQFF.

DNA of the CDR3: TGTGCCAGCAGCTTAGTTGTCCTAGCGGGAGGGAATGAGCAGTTCTTC. As protein: CASSLVVLAGGNEQFF. This rearrangement joins TRBV11-2 to TRBJ2-1, with 12 bases that match TRBD2. The CDR3 spans 16 residues. CDR1 is SGHAT, CDR2 FQNNGV, per germline. Trimming cost V 1 base and J 7 bases; bases outside gene matches: 5.

This chain joins TRBV4-1 and TRBJ1-4, with a weak D call TRBD1 (5 bases). Germline lookup yields CDR1 MGHRA and CDR2 YSYEKL. V lost 6 bases to trimming and J lost 5 bases, with 13 bases between them. The CDR3 length is 14 residues. CDR3 DNA: TGCGCCAGCAGTTTGACAGATCAGAATGAAAAACTGTTTTTT. Its translation: CASSLTDQNEKLFF.

V and J are TRBV12-5 and TRBJ2-1, with 11 bases that match TRBD2. Per germline, CDR1 LGHNT and CDR2 FRNRAP. The CDR3 is 17 residues long. V lost 1 base and J lost 4; bases outside the gene matches: 6. The CDR3 bases are TGTGCTAGTGGTTTGGAAATGGGACTAGCGGATTACAATGAGCAGTTCTTC. As protein: CASGLEMGLADYNEQFF. Full variable domain (outside the CDR3, taken from reference TRBV12-5 and TRBJ2-1): DARVTQTPRHKVTEMGQEVTMRCQPILGHNTVFWYRQTMMQGLELLAYFRNRAPLDDSGMPKDRFSAEMPDATLATLKIQPSEPRDSAVYFCASGLEMGLADYNEQFFGPGTRLTVL.

This sequence joins TRBV27 and TRBJ2-7, with TRBD2 matching 10 bases. CDR3 length: 19 amino acids. V trimming: 5 bases; J trimming: 2 bases; junction bases outside the gene matches: 18. Germline-derived CDR1 and CDR2 are MNHEY and SMNVEV (reference sequence). In DNA, the CDR3 is TGTGCCAGCAGTCCAGACAGAGCTCCTAGCGGGAGATCAACCTACGAGCAGTACTTC. This encodes CASSPDRAPSGRSTYEQYF.

The chain links TRBV5-3 to TRBJ2-7; 14 bases are a match to TRBD2. TRBV5-3 is an ORF for which the function is uncertain. J lost 4 bases, V lost 4 bases, and 16 bases had no gene match. The CDR3 is 19 amino acids. The CDR3 DNA reads as TGTGCCAGAAGCCTGTATCGGGGGACTAGCGGGAGAGATCAATACGAGCAGTACTTC. Residues: CARSLYRGTSGRDQYEQYF.

The genes are TRBV6-6 and TRBJ2-1, with 10 bases matching TRBD2. V dropped 6 bases and J dropped 4; count of bases not matched to a gene: 3. The CDR3 covers 14 residues. CDR1 MNHNY and CDR2 SVGAGI come from the germline V gene (reference sequence). The CDR3 nucleotides read TGTGCCAGCAGCCGGACTAGCGGATACAATGAGCAGTTCTTC. This translates into CASSRTSGYNEQFF.

In regard to this clone: A read error may account for a junction end that differs from germline. The chain couples TRBV27 to TRBJ2-2; D is uncertain. The CDR3 is 15 residues long. Per germline, CDR1 MNHEY and CDR2 SMNVEV (reference sequence). CDR3 in DNA: TGTGCCAGCAGTTTGTACCCGATCAACAGCGGGGAGCTGTTTTTT. It is translated as CASSLYPINSGELFF.

A few counts support this clone. The chain combines TRBV4-2 with TRBJ1-5; TRBD1 matches 8 bases. This CDR3 is built from 13 residues. The V gene's germline CDR1 is LGHNA and CDR2 YNFKEQ. Trimming removed 3 bases from V and 6 bases from J; junction bases left unmatched: 1. Written as DNA, the CDR3 is TGTGCCAGCAGCCAGGACAGGGTTCAGCCCCAGCATTTT. This encodes CASSQDRVQPQHF.

The rearrangement uses TRBV7-6 and TRBJ2-5; D unclear. V lost 2 bases, J lost 5 bases, and 3 bases lay in between. Germline CDR1 reads SGHVS; CDR2 reads FNYEAQ. CDR3 length equals 11 residues. CDR3 loop: CASSLIETQYF. The CDR3 DNA reads TGTGCCAGCAGCTTAATCGAGACCCAGTACTTC.